Listed below are T cell receptor beta chains from one sample, sequenced in a study of blood T cells in healthy people across ages. MiXCR, run by TCRdb on the 5' RACE reads, gives a single entry per CDR3 protein. The data show roughly 640,000 distinct CDR3 sequences, with approximately 30% seen just once and less than 20% held by the top ten. Source material: blood. The receptor set was obtained from a woman aged 80 or over in good health. Both conserved end residues are part of each CDR3. D genes are given only for firm matches. The size field is filled for only some rows; it gives once, few, many or a size class.

len	j_gene	v_gene	abundance	d_gene	CDR3nt	CDR3aa
12	TRBJ2-7	TRBV5-1	-	-	TGCGCCAGCAGCTGGGCGGGTAACGAGCAGTACTTC	CASSWAGNEQYF
13	TRBJ1-2	TRBV6-5	many	-	TGTGCCAGCAGTTACTACGGGGGCTATGGCTACACCTTC	CASSYYGGYGYTF
15	TRBJ1-1	TRBV27	-	TRBD1	TGTGCCAGCAGCTTTGTCAGGACAGGGAACACTGAAGCTTTCTTT	CASSFVRTGNTEAFF
15	TRBJ2-1	TRBV27	few	-	TGTGCCAGCAGTGGGGAGGAGGGGGCAATTTACGAGCAGTTCTTC	CASSGEEGAIYEQFF
14	TRBJ1-5	TRBV18	few	-	TGTGCCAGCTCACCCGGGAATGATAAACAGCCCCAGCATTTT	CASSPGNDKQPQHF
16	TRBJ2-3	TRBV6-6	-	TRBD2	TGTGCCAGCGGTCACGAGAGCGGGGGGGGCACAGATACGCAGTATTTT	CASGHESGGGTDTQYF
13	TRBJ2-5	TRBV29-1	many	-	TGCAGCGTTGTTAGTGGGGTAGGGGAGACCCAGTACTTC	CSVVSGVGETQYF
14	TRBJ2-1	TRBV9	many	TRBD2	TGTGCCAGCAGCCGACTAGCGGGTGGTTCTGAGCAGTTCTTC	CASSRLAGGSEQFF
15	TRBJ2-3	TRBV20-1	-	-	TGCAGTGCTAGTGGAACGGGGGTCGGCACAGATACGCAGTATTTT	CSASGTGVGTDTQYF
13	TRBJ1-2	TRBV5-1	-	TRBD1	TGCGCCAGCAGCCAAACAGGGGGCGTTGGCTACACCTTC	CASSQTGGVGYTF
14	TRBJ2-7	TRBV5-1	many	TRBD1	TGCGCCAGCAGCTTGGCGGGACAGGGAAACGAGCAGTACTTC	CASSLAGQGNEQYF
13	TRBJ2-3	TRBV30	-	-	TGTGCCTGGAGTGTACGGCGCGCAGATACGCAGTATTTT	CAWSVRRADTQYF
13	TRBJ2-3	TRBV7-2	-	-	TGTGCCAGCAGCTTCAGGGGGGTAGATACGCAGTATTTT	CASSFRGVDTQYF
15	TRBJ2-2	TRBV7-2	-	-	TGTGCCAGCATCAGACAGACCCTTAACACCGGGGAGCTGTTTTTT	CASIRQTLNTGELFF
14	TRBJ2-1	TRBV7-6	many	-	TGTGCCAGCAGCTCAACTACTCCCCGTACCAAGCAGTTCTTC	CASSSTTPRTKQFF
15	TRBJ1-1	TRBV20-1	-	TRBD1	TGCAGTGCTAGCGGAGGACAGGGCGGTCAGGCCGCAGCTTTCTTT	CSASGGQGGQAAAFF
15	TRBJ2-5	TRBV24-1	many	-	TGTGCCACCAGTGGGGGTGGACACCCAGAAGAGACCCAGTACTTC	CATSGGGHPEETQYF
15	TRBJ1-1	TRBV7-2	many	TRBD1	TGTGCCAGCAGCCCCCGGACAGGGTCGACCACTGAAGCTTTCTTT	CASSPRTGSTTEAFF
15	TRBJ2-1	TRBV20-1	many	TRBD2	TGCAGTGCTAGGGGTAGCGGGGCCCCCCACAATGAGCAGTTCTTC	CSARGSGAPHNEQFF
13	TRBJ2-1	TRBV5-4	many	-	TGTGCCAGCAGCTTGCTGGGCCCATATGAGCAGTTCTTC	CASSLLGPYEQFF
13	TRBJ1-1	TRBV5-1	-	-	TGCGCCAGCAGCCAGAGGGTGAACACTGAAGCTTTCTTT	CASSQRVNTEAFF
15	TRBJ2-3	TRBV6-2/TRBV6-3	-	TRBD1	TGTGCCAGCAGTTACCGGGACAGAAGCACAGATACGCAGTATTTT	CASSYRDRSTDTQYF
15	TRBJ2-2	TRBV4-3	once	-	TGCGCCAGCAGCCAAGAGGCGTCCGGCACCGGGGAGCTGTTTTTT	CASSQEASGTGELFF
16	TRBJ2-1	TRBV15	-	-	TGTGCCACCAGCATAACTGGAGCGGTCCGGGGCAATGAGCAGTTCTTC	CATSITGAVRGNEQFF
15	TRBJ2-7	TRBV6-1	-	TRBD2	TGTGCCAGCAGCTCAAGCGCGGGAGAGAGGTACGAGCAGTACTTC	CASSSSAGERYEQYF
18	TRBJ1-4	TRBV3-1	-	TRBD1	TGTGCCAGCAAGAGGACGATACAGGGGGCTGGAACTAATGAAAAACTGTTTTTT	CASKRTIQGAGTNEKLFF
15	TRBJ2-3	TRBV6-1	many	-	TGTGCCAGCAGTGAAAGGCCGGAGGGGGTGGATACGCAGTATTTT	CASSERPEGVDTQYF
13	TRBJ2-7	TRBV20-1	many	-	TGCAGTGGAGCTGGGCAGATGGGGTACGAGCAGTACTTC	CSGAGQMGYEQYF
13	TRBJ1-1	TRBV9	few	-	TGTGCCAGCACCCGGACGGAGGGCACTGAAGCTTTCTTT	CASTRTEGTEAFF
17	TRBJ2-3	TRBV7-2	many	TRBD2	TGTGCCAGCTGCCGGACCCTTAGCGGGGGGGTCACAGATACGCAGTATTTT	CASCRTLSGGVTDTQYF
13	TRBJ1-4	TRBV20-1	-	-	TGCAGTGCTAGTAGGAAAACGAATGAAAAACGGTTTTTT	CSASRKTNEKRFF
15	TRBJ2-3	TRBV9	many	TRBD1	TGTGCCAGCAGCCCGCCGGGACAGGGGTTAGATACGCAGTATTTT	CASSPPGQGLDTQYF
17	TRBJ1-4	TRBV12-3/TRBV12-4	-	TRBD1	TGTGCCAGCAGTTTAGCGGGACAGGCCGGGGGTAATGAAAAACTGTTTTTT	CASSLAGQAGGNEKLFF
13	TRBJ2-5	TRBV28	-	-	TGTGCCAGTCAAAGAGGCTCGGGGGAGACCCAGTACTTC	CASQRGSGETQYF
15	TRBJ2-7	TRBV27	many	-	TGTGCCAGCAGTTTGAGGCGCGACGGAACCTACGAGCAGTACTTC	CASSLRRDGTYEQYF
16	TRBJ1-2	TRBV9	-	-	TGTGCCAGCAGCCCCCAGAGTCAGTTAGGGGGTTATGGCTACACCTTC	CASSPQSQLGGYGYTF
11	TRBJ2-7	TRBV6-2/TRBV6-3	few	-	TGTGCCAGCAGTGACCTCAACGAGCAGTACTTC	CASSDLNEQYF
14	TRBJ1-2	TRBV7-2	many	TRBD1	TGTGCCAGCAGTTCGACAGGGGGAAGGTATGGCTACACCTTC	CASSSTGGRYGYTF
14	TRBJ2-1	TRBV6-5	few	-	TGTGCCAGCAGCCGGGACGGGGGTTACAATGAGCAGTTCTTC	CASSRDGGYNEQFF
17	TRBJ2-7	TRBV7-2	many	-	TGTGCCAGCAGCCACCTGGTCGGCACCGACTTTTCCTACGAGCAGTACTTC	CASSHLVGTDFSYEQYF
13	TRBJ1-2	TRBV7-2	many	TRBD1	TGTGCCAGCAGCTTCCCAGGGGGCTATGGCTACACCTTC	CASSFPGGYGYTF
13	TRBJ1-2	TRBV18	-	-	TGTGCCAGCTCACCACCGGGAGACTATGGCTACACCTTC	CASSPPGDYGYTF
14	TRBJ1-2	TRBV12-3/TRBV12-4	many	-	TGTGCCAGCAGTTTAGGTCAGGGGAGAGGTGGCTACACCTTC	CASSLGQGRGGYTF
14	TRBJ2-1	TRBV3-1	many	TRBD1	TGTGCCAGCAGCCAACAGGGGGTGGTGGGGGAGCAGTTCTTC	CASSQQGVVGEQFF
15	TRBJ2-3	TRBV5-4	few	-	TGTGCCAGCAGCGCCCCCTGGGGGGGCGGGGATACGCAGTATTTT	CASSAPWGGGDTQYF
14	TRBJ1-1	TRBV7-8	few	-	TGTGCCAGCAGCATGATTAGGACATACACTGAAGCTTTCTTT	CASSMIRTYTEAFF
16	TRBJ2-1	TRBV7-9	few	TRBD2	TGTGCCAGCAGCTTGCAACTAGCGGGGGGGCCGAAGGAGCAGTTCTTC	CASSLQLAGGPKEQFF
14	TRBJ1-2	TRBV7-9	-	-	TGTGCCAGCAGCACCAGACGGGATAACTATGGCTACACCTTC	CASSTRRDNYGYTF
16	TRBJ2-1	TRBV7-2	few	-	TGTGCCAGCAGCTTAAGGTATAGCCCTTCGCACAATGAGCAGTTCTTC	CASSLRYSPSHNEQFF
17	TRBJ1-6	TRBV27	many	-	TGTGCCAGCAGTTTACTCCCCCCGCGACAGAATAATTCACCCCTCCACTTT	CASSLLPPRQNNSPLHF